Listed here are 26 T cell receptor beta chains from one sample, sequenced in a study of beta chain features in type 1 diabetes. General study results and limits: When Type 1 diabetes patients were examined, their TCRB CDR3s proved moderately but significantly shorter in all four CD4+ subsets.

For these receptors, no antigen is known. The investigators reverse transcribed all of the isolated RNA, so they sequenced expressed TCRB transcripts. This table comes from immunoSEQ multiplex PCR, and its TCRdb copy is limited to in-frame clones, with some not included. This sample has approximately 170,000 clones; approximately 8.1% occur once, and the top ten carry roughly 1%. The material sequenced was central memory CD4+ T cells from blood. All receptors derive from a woman aged 35 to 49 with type 1 diabetes.

A few counts support this clone. J is TRBJ2-2 and V is TRBV11-3; D is possibly TRBD2 (6 bases). Germline CDR1 SGHNT, CDR2 YENEEA. This CDR3 comprises 13 residues. V was shortened by 8 bases and J by 3 bases, with 10 bases between the two germline ends. CDR3 residues: CASSREYTGELFF. The CDR3 DNA sequence: TGTGCCAGCTCCCGGGAGTACACCGGGGAGCTGTTTTTT. Filled out from reference TRBV11-3 and TRBJ2-2, the complete variable domain reads EAGVVQSPRYKIIEKKQPVAFWCNPISGHNTLYWYLQNLGQGPELLIRYENEEAVDDSQLPKDRFSAERLKGVDSTLKIQPAELGDSAVYLCASSREYTGELFFGEGSRLTVL.

In this sample, this clone turned up many times. The chain recombines TRBV9 with TRBJ2-1; 9 bases agree with TRBD2. CDR3 length: 16 amino acids. With V trimmed by 4 bases and J by 6 bases, 11 bases remained unmatched. Germline CDR1 and CDR2: SGDLS and YYNGEE. This CDR3 is CASSPVGLAPVNEQFF. The CDR3 nucleotides are TGTGCCAGCAGCCCGGTCGGACTAGCGCCCGTCAATGAGCAGTTCTTC.

This clone was detected a few times. V is TRBV27 and J is TRBJ1-5; maybe TRBD1 (5 bases). Trimming took off 8 bases at V and 0 bases at J, with 17 bases between the two ends. The CDR3 length is 16 residues. The germline V gene encodes CDR1 MNHEY and CDR2 SMNVEV (reference sequence). The CDR3 sequence: CASSRRGEYSNQPQHF. CDR3 bases: TGTGCCAGCTCCCGTCGGGGGGAATATAGCAATCAGCCCCAGCATTTT.

V and J are TRBV15 and TRBJ2-1; D uncertain. V lost 0 bases and J lost 4, with 10 bases in between. CDR1 and CDR2 from the germline V gene are LNHNV and YYDKDF (reference sequence). The CDR3 is 15 amino acids. CDR3 nucleotides: TGTGCCACCAGCAGAGAAGCCCCGGTATACAATGAGCAGTTCTTC. Protein product: CATSREAPVYNEQFF.

This sequence joins TRBV5-6 and TRBJ1-4, with a weak D call TRBD1 (6 bases). Germline CDR1 SGHDT, CDR2 YYEEEE. The length of the CDR3 is 15 residues. V was clipped by 4 bases and J by 4 bases, with 14 bases between them. CDR3 sequence reads: CASSRTGSDNEKLFF. CDR3 nucleotides: TGTGCCAGCAGCCGTACAGGGTCCGATAATGAAAAACTGTTTTTT.

The CDR3 here is CASSSTTSGMNEQFF. CDR3 nucleotide sequence: TGTGCCAGCAGCTCCACGACTAGCGGGATGAATGAGCAGTTCTTC. V usage is TRBV7-3 and J usage is TRBJ2-1; 11 nucleotides line up with TRBD2. J was trimmed by 7 bases and V by 4 bases; bases with no gene match: 6. Germline loops: CDR1 SGHTA, CDR2 FQGTGA. CDR3 length equals 15 residues.

In its sample, this clone was seen a few times. The V and J genes are TRBV5-4 and TRBJ1-5; 8 nucleotides agree with TRBD1. This CDR3 has 15 amino acids. The germline CDR1 and CDR2 sequences are SGHNT and YYREEE (reference sequence). V lost 3 bases to trimming and J lost 4 bases; unmatched junction nucleotides: 6. In DNA, the CDR3 is TGTGCCAGCAGCTCAGGGGGCAGGCTGAATCAGCCCCAGCATTTT. Translating gives CASSSGGRLNQPQHF. Full variable domain (outside the CDR3, taken from reference TRBV5-4 and TRBJ1-5): ETGVTQSPTHLIKTRGQQVTLRCSSQSGHNTVSWYQQALGQGPQFIFQYYREEENGRGNFPPRFSGLQFPNYSSELNVNALELDDSALYLCASSSGGRLNQPQHFGDGTRLSIL.

This clone was seen more than once but under ten times. The chain has TRBV6-5 and TRBJ1-1; 7 bases map to TRBD1. J lost 5 bases, V lost 5 bases, and 8 bases had no gene match. There are 14 residues in the CDR3. CDR1 and CDR2 (germline): MNHEY, SVGAGI. CDR3 residues: CASSPRRGVTEAFF. The CDR3, as DNA: TGTGCCAGCAGTCCACGCAGGGGGGTAACTGAAGCTTTCTTT.

This sequence joins TRBV4-3 and TRBJ2-3, with TRBD2 matching over 8 bases. CDR1 and CDR2 from the germline V gene are LGHNA and YSLEER. This CDR3 is 15 amino acids long. With V trimmed by 1 base and J by 6 bases, 6 bases remained unmatched. CDR3 protein: CASSQGVAGRDTQYF. The CDR3, as DNA: TGCGCCAGCAGCCAAGGGGTAGCGGGGCGGGATACGCAGTATTTT.

Only a few counts were recorded for this clone. V is TRBV6-5 and J is TRBJ1-1; maybe TRBD1 (5 bases). CDR3 length equals 13 residues. Germline V lookup: CDR1 MNHEY, CDR2 SVGAGI. V gave up 6 bases and J gave up 1 base, with 9 bases separating them. The CDR3 sequence: CASREGTNTEAFF. For the CDR3, the DNA is TGTGCCAGCAGGGAGGGGACGAACACTGAAGCTTTCTTT.

The sample holds a few counts of this clone. The same CDR3 is also encoded by other DNA sequences in this sample. The V gene is TRBV5-1, the J gene TRBJ2-7; D uncertain. CDR1 SGHRS and CDR2 YFSETQ come from the germline V gene. CDR3 size: 14 residues. V dropped 0 bases and J dropped 3 bases, with 10 bases sitting between them. The CDR3 nucleotides read TGCGCCAGCAGCTTGGCCCCGGCAGGCTACGAGCAGTACTTC. Translating gives CASSLAPAGYEQYF.

This clone was counted between two and nine times. The chain carries TRBV30 and TRBJ1-2, with 9 bases identical to TRBD1. CDR1 and CDR2 (germline): GTSNPN, SVGIG (reference sequence). The trim removed 1 base at V and 7 bases at J, leaving 1 base unmatched. This CDR3 comprises 12 residues. DNA of the CDR3: TGTGCCTGGAGTGGGACAGGGGTTGGCTACACCTTC. Residues: CAWSGTGVGYTF.

Comments on this clone: The junction and the germline gene differ at one end; a read error may be behind it. This chain uses TRBV9 with TRBJ2-1, with 8 bases that match TRBD2. CDR1 is SGDLS and CDR2 is YYNGEE in the germline V gene. The CDR3 contains 15 residues. The CDR3 spells CASSVDGGAYNKQFF. The CDR3 region has the DNA TGTGCCAGCAGCGTTGACGGGGGGGCCTACAATAAGCAGTTCTTC.

This clone appeared a few times. This chain uses TRBV27 with TRBJ1-6; TRBD1 agrees at 9 bases. The CDR3 contains 15 residues. Per germline, CDR1 MNHEY and CDR2 SMNVEV (reference sequence). V lost 5 bases, J lost 11 bases, and 10 bases stayed unmatched. CDR3 DNA: TGTGCCAGCAGTCCCCGGGACAGGGCAAAAGCACCCCTCCACTTT. Its translation: CASSPRDRAKAPLHF.

This clone was recorded once. The J gene is TRBJ2-1, the V gene TRBV7-2; TRBD2 matches at 14 bases. Germline trimming cut 0 bases from V and 7 bases from J; bases unmatched to any gene: 8. This CDR3 is 18 amino acids long. The germline CDR1 and CDR2 sequences are SGHTA and FQGNSA. The CDR3 loop is CASSLAPGTSGRGNEQFF. The CDR3 region has the DNA TGTGCCAGCAGCTTAGCCCCCGGGACTAGCGGGAGAGGGAATGAGCAGTTCTTC.

This clone was observed a handful of times. The J gene is TRBJ2-3, the V gene TRBV9; TRBD1 aligns across 7 bases. The CDR3 runs to 17 residues. Losses at the gene ends were 2 bases for V and 0 bases for J; bases not matched to a gene: 9. The germline CDR1 and CDR2 sequences are SGDLS and YYNGEE. CDR3 residues: CASSVEGQAASTDTQYF. The DNA of the CDR3 is TGTGCCAGCAGCGTTGAAGGACAGGCGGCTAGCACAGATACGCAGTATTTT.

The J gene is TRBJ2-7, the V gene TRBV7-3; D uncertain. This CDR3 has 14 residues. Trimming took off 5 bases at V and 1 base at J, with 12 bases between the two ends. The germline V gene encodes CDR1 SGHTA and CDR2 FQGTGA. CDR3 DNA: TGTGCCAGCAGCACCACCCCAGATTCCTACGAGCAGTACTTC. This codes for CASSTTPDSYEQYF.

In the case of this clone: This CDR3 is missing its conserved last phenylalanine or tryptophan, likely due to a read error. The DNA is left out, because the CDR3 cannot be placed on it with certainty; the CDR3 is given as TCRdb lists it. The chain combines TRBV28 with TRBJ2-3; TRBD1 reflects the table's D call only, with no check against the DNA. Germline V gives CDR1 MDHEN, CDR2 SYDVKM. The CDR3 region is 13 residues in length, termini included. The CDR3 reads CASTTLGTTVGSL.

This clone was observed a few times. The CDR3 is CASSESGTGNYEQYF. Here the CDR3 DNA reads TGTGCCAGCAGCGAGTCCGGGACAGGGAACTACGAGCAGTACTTC. The chain joins TRBV6-5 to TRBJ2-7, with 9 bases identical to TRBD1. V was pared by 6 bases and J by 3 bases, with 9 bases of the junction left unmatched. Germline CDR1 reads MNHEY; CDR2 reads SVGAGI. The CDR3 sequence is 15 residues long.

The J gene is TRBJ1-1, the V gene TRBV28, with 8 bases identical to TRBD1. The V segment lost 6 bases and the J segment 4 bases; nucleotides outside the gene matches: 10. This CDR3 has 15 residues. In germline, CDR1 is MDHEN, CDR2 SYDVKM. The DNA for the CDR3 is TGTGCCAGCAGCTACGATACAGGGGGTATCACTGAAGCTTTCTTT. Translation gives CASSYDTGGITEAFF.

V usage is TRBV28 and J usage is TRBJ2-1, with D possibly TRBD2 on 6 matching bases. The CDR3 runs 14 residues. Trimming pared 4 bases from V and 8 bases from J, leaving 15 bases between. Germline values: CDR1 MDHEN, CDR2 SYDVKM. The CDR3 loop is CASSSVVGGHEQFF. The CDR3 nucleotides read TGTGCCAGCAGTTCAGTGGTGGGGGGACATGAGCAGTTCTTC. Combining the CDR3 with reference TRBV28 and TRBJ2-1 gives the whole variable domain DVKVTQSSRYLVKRTGEKVFLECVQDMDHENMFWYRQDPGLGLRLIYFSYDVKMKEKGDIPEGYSVSREKKERFSLILESASTNQTSMYLCASSSVVGGHEQFFGPGTRLTVL.

The chain recombines TRBV10-3 with TRBJ2-4; 7 positions agree with TRBD2. V was clipped by 8 bases and J by 7 bases; unmatched bases: 8. Germline V gene lookup returns CDR1 ENHRY and CDR2 SYGVKD. The CDR3 extends over 13 amino acids. The CDR3 is CAIEAGVRNIQYF. DNA for the CDR3: TGTGCCATCGAGGCGGGAGTTCGTAACATTCAGTACTTC.

The chain employs TRBV30 and TRBJ1-5; D call uncertain. With 2 bases removed from V and 3 bases from J, the gap between germline ends came to 8 bases. This CDR3 has 13 amino acids. Germline V gene data show CDR1 as GTSNPN and CDR2 as SVGIG (reference sequence). The CDR3, as DNA: TGTGCCTGGAGTAGCATAATCAATCAGCCCCAGCATTTT. This codes for CAWSSIINQPQHF.

This clone has a handful of counts. The genes are TRBV10-3 and TRBJ2-2, with TRBD1 matching 9 bases. J lost 5 bases, V lost 3 bases, and 10 bases had no gene match. Germline V gives CDR1 ENHRY, CDR2 SYGVKD. The CDR3 covers 17 residues. Written as DNA, the CDR3 is TGTGCCATCAGTGAATCGCGGACAGGGGAGGTGACCGGGGAGCTGTTTTTT. It codes for CAISESRTGEVTGELFF.

The chain is built from TRBV6-5 and TRBJ2-7; D perhaps matches TRBD2 (6 bases). V gave up 0 bases and J gave up 2 bases, with 8 bases separating them. In germline, CDR1 is MNHEY, CDR2 SVGAGI. The CDR3 totals 14 residues. The CDR3: CASSYSPGAYEQYF. In DNA, the CDR3 is TGTGCCAGCAGTTACTCGCCGGGGGCCTACGAGCAGTACTTC.

This chain connects TRBV18 to TRBJ2-3; D not certain. The length of the CDR3 is 13 residues. Germline V CDR1 and CDR2: KGHSH, LQKENI. V was trimmed by 6 bases and J by 3 bases, leaving 10 bases between them. CDR3 coding DNA: TGTGCCAGCTCCCCTACAGTTACAGATACGCAGTATTTT. Encoded protein: CASSPTVTDTQYF.